The sample holds a few counts of the clone carrying this T cell receptor beta chain. The antigen is unknown. The germline CDR1 and CDR2 sequences are MDHEN and SYDVKM. V lost 3 bases, J lost 4 bases, and 10 bases stayed unmatched. This CDR3 contains 17 residues. These data are taken from a study of blood T cells in healthy people across ages. Study-wide results and limits: Among long-lived donors, naive CD4+ cells were more numerous and diversity higher than in aged donors.

A second PCR of roughly 7 to 11 cycles used a sample-barcoded 5' primer and a J-beta primer mix. Using its own MiXCR run on the 5' RACE reads, TCRdb lists one record per CDR3 protein. The sample lists 800,000 to 950,000 distinct CDR3 sequences; 25% to 35% were seen once. The same sample was also used in a study of T cells of mothers and their children.

The rearrangement links TRBV28 to TRBJ2-1; 9 bases fit TRBD2. What was sequenced was blood. The TCR originated in a woman aged 40 to 50 in good health. CDR3 sequence (DNA): TGTGCCAGCAGTTTCTCTGGGGGACTAGCCTTATACAATGAGCAGTTCTTC. It is translated as CASSFSGGLALYNEQFF.